The rows below give T cell receptor beta chains drawn from one sample of a study of T cell changes during pregnancy in multiple sclerosis. Generated by immunoSEQ multiplex PCR, the TCRdb table keeps only in-frame clones and is missing some. The sample includes more than 100,000 clones, roughly 92% of them seen just once. The starting material was peripheral blood, obtained after pregnancy. Receptor source: a female donor with multiple sclerosis, enrolled in a pregnancy study. Each CDR3 is given with its conserved first and last residue. Fields, in order: clone size, J gene, D gene, V gene, CDR3 DNA, CDR3 protein. A D gene is named only where the DNA matches it firmly. Where a row states a size, it is once, few, many or the class of an expanded clone; other rows omit it.

size: few
J: TRBJ1-1
D: TRBD1
V: TRBV5-4
DNA: TGTGCCAGCAGTTCAGGGGGGAAGGGAACCCCTGAAGCTTTCTTT
CDR3: CASSSGGKGTPEAFF

size: .
J: TRBJ2-1
D: TRBD1
V: TRBV11-2
DNA: TGTGCCAGCAGCTTAGATCGGAGGCAGGGGGTCGGCAATGAGCAGTTCTTC
CDR3: CASSLDRRQGVGNEQFF

size: .
J: TRBJ1-1
D: .
V: TRBV30
DNA: TGTGCCTGGAGTGGAGGGCGGAACACTGAAGCTTTCTTT
CDR3: CAWSGGRNTEAFF

size: .
J: TRBJ2-2
D: TRBD2
V: TRBV9
DNA: TGTGCCAGCAGCGAACTAGCGGGAATCGTCGGGGAGCTGTTTTTT
CDR3: CASSELAGIVGELFF

size: .
J: TRBJ1-1
D: .
V: TRBV4-2
DNA: TGTGCCAGCAGCCAAGATCTCCGGGGAGGGGGGGGTGCTGAAGCTTTCTTT
CDR3: CASSQDLRGGGGAEAFF

size: .
J: TRBJ2-3
D: .
V: TRBV9
DNA: TGTGCCAGCAGCGTAGAAGGACTCCCTCCCAGCACAGATACGCAGTATTTT
CDR3: CASSVEGLPPSTDTQYF

size: .
J: TRBJ2-3
D: TRBD2
V: TRBV11-3
DNA: TGTGCCAGCAGCTCCGCTCCTAGCGGGGGGACCCTTGGCACAGATACGCAGTATTTT
CDR3: CASSSAPSGGTLGTDTQYF

size: once
J: TRBJ2-3
D: .
V: TRBV29-1
DNA: TGCAGCGTTGGAGAACTAAGCACAGATACGCAGTATTTT
CDR3: CSVGELSTDTQYF

size: .
J: TRBJ2-3
D: TRBD2
V: TRBV7-2
DNA: TGTGCCAGCAGCTTATACCCGGGACTAGCGGGAATGGATACGCAGTATTTT
CDR3: CASSLYPGLAGMDTQYF

size: .
J: TRBJ1-5
D: .
V: TRBV10-1
DNA: TGCGCCAGGGGGCAAAGCAATCAGCCCCAGCATTTT
CDR3: CARGQSNQPQHF

size: .
J: TRBJ2-3
D: .
V: TRBV7-9
DNA: TGTGCCAGCAGACAACAGGGCCCTAGCACAGATACGCAGTATTTT
CDR3: CASRQQGPSTDTQYF

size: .
J: TRBJ2-3
D: .
V: TRBV6-5
DNA: TGTGCCAGCAGCTCAGGGGGCACAGATACGCAGTATTTT
CDR3: CASSSGGTDTQYF

size: .
J: TRBJ2-1
D: .
V: TRBV2
DNA: TGTGCCAGCAGTGCACGGGGACAAACCTACAATGAGCAGTTCTTC
CDR3: CASSARGQTYNEQFF

size: .
J: TRBJ1-1
D: .
V: TRBV5-5
DNA: TGTGCCAGCAGCTTGGGAGGGATGTACACTGAAGCTTTCTTT
CDR3: CASSLGGMYTEAFF

size: few
J: TRBJ2-2
D: TRBD1
V: TRBV2
DNA: TGTGCCAGCCGGGACAGGGTTAACACCGGGGAGCTGTTTTTT
CDR3: CASRDRVNTGELFF

size: .
J: TRBJ2-7
D: .
V: TRBV6-6
DNA: TGTGCCAGCAGCTCGGTCAACTACGAGCAGTACTTC
CDR3: CASSSVNYEQYF

size: once
J: TRBJ2-5
D: .
V: TRBV6-6
DNA: TGTGCCAGCAGTTACGGGCGACAGCACTACCAAGAGACCCAGTACTTC
CDR3: CASSYGRQHYQETQYF

size: .
J: TRBJ2-1
D: .
V: TRBV6-5
DNA: TGTGCCAGCAGTTTCCGGACAGTTGGGTACAATGAGCAGTTCTTC
CDR3: CASSFRTVGYNEQFF

size: .
J: TRBJ1-2
D: TRBD1
V: TRBV5-1
DNA: TGCGCCAGCAGCTTGGGAGGGGGCGGCGATGGCTACACCTTC
CDR3: CASSLGGGGDGYTF

size: .
J: TRBJ2-7
D: .
V: TRBV15
DNA: TGTGCCACCAGCAGAGATCCGGGGGTCTCCTACGAGCAGTACTTC
CDR3: CATSRDPGVSYEQYF

size: .
J: TRBJ1-1
D: .
V: TRBV19
DNA: TGTGCCAGTAGATCAGGGGTCATGAACACTGAAGCTTTCTTT
CDR3: CASRSGVMNTEAFF

size: .
J: TRBJ2-7
D: .
V: TRBV6-1
DNA: TGTGCCAGCAGTGAAATGGACTGGCGGGTAGAGAACGAGCAGTACTTC
CDR3: CASSEMDWRVENEQYF

size: .
J: TRBJ2-3
D: .
V: TRBV7-6
DNA: TGTGCCAGCAGCACGGCTTCCGGGAAGCAGTATTTT
CDR3: CASSTASGKQYF

size: .
J: TRBJ1-2
D: .
V: TRBV4-1
DNA: TGCGCCAGCAGCCAAAGGGCAGGGAACTATGGCTACACCTTC
CDR3: CASSQRAGNYGYTF

size: .
J: TRBJ1-1
D: .
V: TRBV6-1
DNA: TGTGCCAGCAAGGACAGTCGCACTGAAGCTTTCTTT
CDR3: CASKDSRTEAFF

size: .
J: TRBJ2-3
D: .
V: TRBV7-2
DNA: TGTGCCAGCAGCCCTTGGGGCGGGGTCGGCACAGATACGCAGTATTTT
CDR3: CASSPWGGVGTDTQYF

size: few
J: TRBJ2-7
D: .
V: TRBV9
DNA: TGTGCCAGCAGCGCTAGAGTCGGCGGCCTCGAGCAGTACTTC
CDR3: CASSARVGGLEQYF

size: .
J: TRBJ2-5
D: TRBD1
V: TRBV10-1
DNA: TGCGCCAGCAGAGGGCAGGGGGTTCTTTTCAGTAGAGAGACCCAGTACTTC
CDR3: CASRGQGVLFSRETQYF

size: .
J: TRBJ1-2
D: .
V: TRBV9
DNA: TGTGCCAGCAGCGTTAGACTGGGTTATGGCTACACCTTC
CDR3: CASSVRLGYGYTF

size: .
J: TRBJ2-5
D: TRBD2
V: TRBV7-8
DNA: TGTGCCAGCAGCTGGGGGGGACTAACCTCAGAGACCCAGTACTTC
CDR3: CASSWGGLTSETQYF

size: .
J: TRBJ2-7
D: .
V: TRBV29-1
DNA: TGCAGCGTGGGTCCGCCAGGGACCTACGAGCAGTACTTC
CDR3: CSVGPPGTYEQYF

size: .
J: TRBJ2-3
D: .
V: TRBV19
DNA: TGTGCCAGTAGACCCCTCCCCGGGGATACGCAGTATTTT
CDR3: CASRPLPGDTQYF

size: .
J: TRBJ2-7
D: TRBD1
V: TRBV5-1
DNA: TGCGCCAGCAGCTTGGCCGGACAGGTTTTGGGTTACGAGCAGTACTTC
CDR3: CASSLAGQVLGYEQYF